Listed below are T cell receptor beta chains from one sample, sequenced in a study of persistence of HIV-infected CD4 T cells. Generated by immunoSEQ multiplex PCR, the TCRdb table keeps only in-frame clones and is missing some. The table lists tens of thousands of clones, approximately 78% of them singletons. Antigens of these TCRs are unknown. The sample was CD4+ T cells sorted from PBMCs after roughly 18-hour stimulation, taken from a patient who received antiretroviral therapy. The receptor set was obtained from an adult woman with HIV who was CMV-seropositive. Each CDR3 is given with its conserved first and last residue. Fields, in order: CDR3 length, V gene, J gene, clone size, D gene, CDR3 protein, CDR3 DNA. The D gene is left open where the match is weak. Clone size appears in some rows only: once, few, many, or a class for an expanded clone.

length: 11
V: TRBV20-1
J: TRBJ1-1
size: -
D: -
CDR3: CSAFLHTEAFF
DNA: TGCAGTGCTTTCCTCCATACTGAAGCTTTCTTT

length: 17
V: TRBV27
J: TRBJ2-2
size: -
D: -
CDR3: CASSTTATLQGSGELFF
DNA: TGTGCCAGCAGTACAACAGCTACTTTACAGGGTTCCGGGGAGCTGTTTTTT

length: 13
V: TRBV7-6
J: TRBJ2-7
size: few
D: -
CDR3: CASSLSNAGEQYF
DNA: TGTGCCAGCAGCTTAAGTAACGCCGGCGAGCAGTACTTC

length: 14
V: TRBV6-5
J: TRBJ1-5
size: -
D: -
CDR3: CAARSPGEDQPQHF
DNA: TGTGCCGCCCGGTCCCCGGGGGAGGATCAGCCCCAGCATTTT

length: 13
V: TRBV5-1
J: TRBJ2-7
size: -
D: TRBD2
CDR3: CATRTSGGTEQYF
DNA: TGCGCCACCCGGACTAGCGGGGGGACAGAGCAGTACTTC

length: 17
V: TRBV27
J: TRBJ2-7
size: -
D: TRBD1
CDR3: CASGGKRTGGNSYEQYF
DNA: TGTGCCAGCGGGGGAAAGAGGACAGGGGGGAACTCCTACGAGCAGTACTTC

length: 15
V: TRBV7-9
J: TRBJ2-1
size: -
D: -
CDR3: CASSLRTTVYNEQFF
DNA: TGTGCCAGCAGCTTGCGTACGACAGTATACAATGAGCAGTTCTTC

length: 12
V: TRBV27
J: TRBJ1-2
size: -
D: -
CDR3: CASKGRAYGYTF
DNA: TGTGCCAGCAAGGGCAGGGCCTATGGCTACACCTTC

length: 15
V: TRBV3-1/TRBV3-2
J: TRBJ1-2
size: -
D: -
CDR3: CASSPQPQIYYGYTF
DNA: TGTGCCAGCAGCCCACAACCCCAGATTTACTATGGCTACACCTTC

length: 13
V: TRBV5-1
J: TRBJ2-3
size: once
D: -
CDR3: CASSLGYGDTQYF
DNA: TGCGCCAGCAGCTTGGGCTACGGAGATACGCAGTATTTT

length: 15
V: TRBV9
J: TRBJ1-2
size: -
D: -
CDR3: CASSPFRTEFYGYTF
DNA: TGTGCCAGCAGCCCGTTCCGGACAGAATTTTATGGCTACACCTTC

length: 11
V: TRBV28
J: TRBJ2-5
size: -
D: -
CDR3: CASSPRGAQYF
DNA: TGTGCCAGCAGCCCACGAGGGGCCCAGTACTTC

length: 16
V: TRBV2
J: TRBJ2-6
size: few
D: -
CDR3: CASSLQGTPGANVLTF
DNA: TGTGCCAGCAGCCTACAGGGAACACCGGGGGCCAACGTCCTGACTTTC

length: 11
V: TRBV2
J: TRBJ2-5
size: -
D: -
CDR3: CASSDWETQYF
DNA: TGTGCCAGCAGTGACTGGGAGACCCAGTACTTC

length: 12
V: TRBV30
J: TRBJ1-2
size: -
D: -
CDR3: CAWRKANYGYTF
DNA: TGTGCCTGGCGAAAGGCCAACTATGGCTACACCTTC

length: 14
V: TRBV6-2/TRBV6-3
J: TRBJ1-1
size: once
D: -
CDR3: CASSVLGEGTEAFF
DNA: TGTGCCAGCAGCGTACTTGGGGAAGGCACTGAAGCTTTCTTT

length: 16
V: TRBV7-8
J: TRBJ1-2
size: -
D: -
CDR3: CASSPGTRATNYGYTF
DNA: TGTGCCAGCAGCCCCGGGACGCGCGCCACTAACTATGGCTACACCTTC

length: 15
V: TRBV9
J: TRBJ2-5
size: -
D: TRBD1
CDR3: CASSAISGGRETQYF
DNA: TGTGCCAGCAGCGCGATCTCAGGGGGCCGGGAGACCCAGTACTTC

length: 14
V: TRBV4-2
J: TRBJ2-2
size: once
D: -
CDR3: CASSLSPSAGELFF
DNA: TGTGCCAGCAGCCTTAGCCCGTCCGCCGGGGAGCTGTTTTTT

length: 13
V: TRBV12-3/TRBV12-4
J: TRBJ1-1
size: -
D: TRBD1
CDR3: CASSFRQGDEAFF
DNA: TGTGCCAGCAGTTTCCGACAGGGGGATGAAGCTTTCTTT

length: 13
V: TRBV30
J: TRBJ1-5
size: -
D: -
CDR3: CAWSVLVNQPQHF
DNA: TGTGCCTGGAGTGTACTAGTTAATCAGCCCCAGCATTTT

length: 13
V: TRBV6-1
J: TRBJ1-2
size: few
D: -
CDR3: CASSEAADYGYTF
DNA: TGTGCCAGCAGTGAAGCAGCAGACTATGGCTACACCTTC

length: 17
V: TRBV3-1/TRBV3-2
J: TRBJ1-3
size: once
D: -
CDR3: CASSQLLGGLSGNTIYF
DNA: TGTGCCAGCAGCCAACTCCTAGGGGGGCTCTCTGGAAACACCATATATTTT

length: 16
V: TRBV9
J: TRBJ2-2
size: -
D: -
CDR3: CASSAESATGAGELFF
DNA: TGTGCCAGCAGCGCAGAGAGTGCTACTGGGGCCGGGGAGCTGTTTTTT

length: 13
V: TRBV7-3
J: TRBJ1-1
size: -
D: -
CDR3: CASSYGNLEGAFF
DNA: TGTGCCAGCAGCTACGGGAACCTTGAAGGAGCTTTCTTT

length: 15
V: TRBV25-1
J: TRBJ1-4
size: -
D: -
CDR3: CASSATRGTNEKLFF
DNA: TGTGCCAGCAGTGCTACCAGGGGAACTAATGAAAAACTGTTTTTT

length: 15
V: TRBV29-1
J: TRBJ2-1
size: few
D: TRBD2
CDR3: CSAERLATPNREQFF
DNA: TGCAGCGCCGAGAGACTAGCCACCCCTAATCGTGAGCAGTTCTTC

length: 14
V: TRBV7-3
J: TRBJ1-6
size: few
D: -
CDR3: CASSITGSDSPLHF
DNA: TGTGCCAGCAGCATTACAGGGTCGGATTCACCCCTCCACTTT

length: 15
V: TRBV10-3
J: TRBJ2-1
size: -
D: -
CDR3: CAISEPGESYNEQFF
DNA: TGTGCCATCAGTGAGCCGGGGGAGTCCTACAATGAGCAGTTCTTC

length: 12
V: TRBV29-1
J: TRBJ1-1
size: -
D: TRBD1
CDR3: CSAGTANTEAFF
DNA: TGCAGCGCCGGGACAGCCAACACTGAAGCTTTCTTT

length: 13
V: TRBV19
J: TRBJ2-3
size: -
D: -
CDR3: CASSPRLTDTQYF
DNA: TGTGCCAGTAGTCCGCGACTGACAGATACGCAGTATTTT

length: 11
V: TRBV20-1
J: TRBJ2-1
size: -
D: -
CDR3: CSARLGNEQFF
DNA: TGCAGTGCTAGATTGGGCAATGAGCAGTTCTTC

length: 16
V: TRBV3-1/TRBV3-2
J: TRBJ1-4
size: once
D: TRBD1
CDR3: CASSHSGTGGIEKLFF
DNA: TGTGCCAGCAGCCATTCTGGGACAGGGGGCATAGAAAAACTGTTTTTT

length: 16
V: TRBV9
J: TRBJ1-6
size: few
D: -
CDR3: CASSVARGQQASALHF
DNA: TGTGCCAGCAGCGTAGCGCGAGGACAGCAGGCTTCCGCCCTCCACTTT

length: 15
V: TRBV5-1
J: TRBJ2-5
size: -
D: -
CDR3: CASSLTATAQETQYF
DNA: TGCGCCAGCAGCTTAACGGCGACAGCGCAAGAGACCCAGTACTTC

length: 17
V: TRBV2
J: TRBJ1-5
size: -
D: TRBD1
CDR3: CASSVNPQGASNQPQHF
DNA: TGTGCCAGCAGTGTAAACCCTCAGGGGGCCAGTAATCAGCCCCAGCATTTT

length: 17
V: TRBV5-1
J: TRBJ2-5
size: -
D: -
CDR3: CASSLAAGTPYQETQYF
DNA: TGCGCCAGCAGCTTGGCGGCCGGGACACCGTACCAAGAGACCCAGTACTTC

length: 14
V: TRBV6-5
J: TRBJ2-2
size: -
D: -
CDR3: CASIPNRYTGELFF
DNA: TGTGCCAGCATCCCCAACCGTTACACCGGGGAGCTGTTTTTT

length: 12
V: TRBV7-6
J: TRBJ1-1
size: -
D: -
CDR3: CASTRGRTEAFF
DNA: TGTGCCAGCACCAGGGGTAGGACTGAAGCTTTCTTT

length: 15
V: TRBV9
J: TRBJ2-3
size: -
D: -
CDR3: CASSVGIGPTDTQYF
DNA: TGTGCCAGCAGCGTAGGCATCGGACCCACAGATACGCAGTATTTT

length: 15
V: TRBV7-8
J: TRBJ1-5
size: -
D: -
CDR3: CASSPTGTKNQPQHF
DNA: TGTGCCAGCAGCCCTACCGGGACAAAAAATCAGCCCCAGCATTTT

length: 14
V: TRBV10-3
J: TRBJ2-5
size: -
D: TRBD1
CDR3: CAISGQGARETQYF
DNA: TGTGCCATCAGTGGACAGGGAGCGCGAGAGACCCAGTACTTC

length: 14
V: TRBV6-2/TRBV6-3
J: TRBJ1-2
size: once
D: -
CDR3: CASSYSGVHYGYTF
DNA: TGTGCCAGCAGTTACAGTGGAGTACACTATGGCTACACCTTC

length: 14
V: TRBV7-3
J: TRBJ2-2
size: -
D: TRBD1
CDR3: CASSQQGAVGELFF
DNA: TGTGCCAGCAGCCAACAGGGGGCGGTCGGGGAGCTGTTTTTT

length: 13
V: TRBV10-2
J: TRBJ1-2
size: -
D: -
CDR3: CASSEGGTYGYTF
DNA: TGCGCCAGCAGTGAGGGGGGGACCTATGGCTACACCTTC

length: 14
V: TRBV7-2
J: TRBJ1-5
size: -
D: TRBD1
CDR3: CASTSGQGNQPQHF
DNA: TGTGCCAGCACTTCAGGACAGGGAAATCAGCCCCAGCATTTT

length: 16
V: TRBV4-1
J: TRBJ2-2
size: -
D: TRBD1
CDR3: CASSQVPGTGSGELFF
DNA: TGCGCCAGCAGCCAAGTCCCGGGGACAGGGTCCGGGGAGCTGTTTTTT

length: 15
V: TRBV6-1
J: TRBJ1-1
size: -
D: -
CDR3: CASSDYTGLGTEAFF
DNA: TGTGCCAGCAGTGATTATACAGGGTTGGGCACTGAAGCTTTCTTT

length: 15
V: TRBV5-1
J: TRBJ1-1
size: once
D: -
CDR3: CASSLAGEQRTEAFF
DNA: TGCGCCAGCAGCTTGGCTGGGGAGCAGAGGACTGAAGCTTTCTTT

length: 14
V: TRBV2
J: TRBJ1-1
size: -
D: TRBD1
CDR3: CASSVWDRGTEAFF
DNA: TGTGCCAGCAGTGTATGGGACAGGGGCACTGAAGCTTTCTTT

length: 12
V: TRBV29-1
J: TRBJ2-1
size: -
D: -
CDR3: CSVARGSNEQFF
DNA: TGCAGCGTTGCCCGGGGATCTAATGAGCAGTTCTTC

length: 15
V: TRBV18
J: TRBJ1-1
size: -
D: -
CDR3: CASSPDRQWGTEAFF
DNA: TGTGCCAGCTCCCCTGACAGGCAATGGGGGACTGAAGCTTTCTTT